This note documents a single T cell receptor (beta chain) sequence. Its specificity is not known. Researchers divided each subset's genomic DNA evenly across several immunoSEQ plates. The data were produced by immunoSEQ multiplex PCR, yet TCRdb's version contains in-frame clones alone and is incomplete. The table records around 700,000 clones, about 91% of them present only once. The data derive from a study of shared clonotypes between healthy human individuals. Study-wide findings and caveats: Around 5% was the fraction of naive CD4 clonotypes found shared across a few donors.

The germline V gene has CDR1 SNHLY and CDR2 FYNNEI. This CDR3 comprises 14 residues. V gave up 2 bases and J gave up 6 bases; unmatched junction bases: 6. Terminally differentiated effector memory CD45RA+ cells were excluded by CCR7 positive selection of CD45RO-negative cells. Participating donors were healthy, HIV-negative adults free of recent acute infections or vaccinations. This receptor was taken from a man in his thirties or forties in good health. V gene TRBV2 combines with J gene TRBJ2-7; 8 bases map to TRBD2. Sequenced input: naive CD8+ T cells sorted from blood. The CDR3 DNA reads TGTGCCAGCAGTGAATTCGGGGGGGCGATCGAGCAGTACTTC. This sequence encodes CASSEFGGAIEQYF.